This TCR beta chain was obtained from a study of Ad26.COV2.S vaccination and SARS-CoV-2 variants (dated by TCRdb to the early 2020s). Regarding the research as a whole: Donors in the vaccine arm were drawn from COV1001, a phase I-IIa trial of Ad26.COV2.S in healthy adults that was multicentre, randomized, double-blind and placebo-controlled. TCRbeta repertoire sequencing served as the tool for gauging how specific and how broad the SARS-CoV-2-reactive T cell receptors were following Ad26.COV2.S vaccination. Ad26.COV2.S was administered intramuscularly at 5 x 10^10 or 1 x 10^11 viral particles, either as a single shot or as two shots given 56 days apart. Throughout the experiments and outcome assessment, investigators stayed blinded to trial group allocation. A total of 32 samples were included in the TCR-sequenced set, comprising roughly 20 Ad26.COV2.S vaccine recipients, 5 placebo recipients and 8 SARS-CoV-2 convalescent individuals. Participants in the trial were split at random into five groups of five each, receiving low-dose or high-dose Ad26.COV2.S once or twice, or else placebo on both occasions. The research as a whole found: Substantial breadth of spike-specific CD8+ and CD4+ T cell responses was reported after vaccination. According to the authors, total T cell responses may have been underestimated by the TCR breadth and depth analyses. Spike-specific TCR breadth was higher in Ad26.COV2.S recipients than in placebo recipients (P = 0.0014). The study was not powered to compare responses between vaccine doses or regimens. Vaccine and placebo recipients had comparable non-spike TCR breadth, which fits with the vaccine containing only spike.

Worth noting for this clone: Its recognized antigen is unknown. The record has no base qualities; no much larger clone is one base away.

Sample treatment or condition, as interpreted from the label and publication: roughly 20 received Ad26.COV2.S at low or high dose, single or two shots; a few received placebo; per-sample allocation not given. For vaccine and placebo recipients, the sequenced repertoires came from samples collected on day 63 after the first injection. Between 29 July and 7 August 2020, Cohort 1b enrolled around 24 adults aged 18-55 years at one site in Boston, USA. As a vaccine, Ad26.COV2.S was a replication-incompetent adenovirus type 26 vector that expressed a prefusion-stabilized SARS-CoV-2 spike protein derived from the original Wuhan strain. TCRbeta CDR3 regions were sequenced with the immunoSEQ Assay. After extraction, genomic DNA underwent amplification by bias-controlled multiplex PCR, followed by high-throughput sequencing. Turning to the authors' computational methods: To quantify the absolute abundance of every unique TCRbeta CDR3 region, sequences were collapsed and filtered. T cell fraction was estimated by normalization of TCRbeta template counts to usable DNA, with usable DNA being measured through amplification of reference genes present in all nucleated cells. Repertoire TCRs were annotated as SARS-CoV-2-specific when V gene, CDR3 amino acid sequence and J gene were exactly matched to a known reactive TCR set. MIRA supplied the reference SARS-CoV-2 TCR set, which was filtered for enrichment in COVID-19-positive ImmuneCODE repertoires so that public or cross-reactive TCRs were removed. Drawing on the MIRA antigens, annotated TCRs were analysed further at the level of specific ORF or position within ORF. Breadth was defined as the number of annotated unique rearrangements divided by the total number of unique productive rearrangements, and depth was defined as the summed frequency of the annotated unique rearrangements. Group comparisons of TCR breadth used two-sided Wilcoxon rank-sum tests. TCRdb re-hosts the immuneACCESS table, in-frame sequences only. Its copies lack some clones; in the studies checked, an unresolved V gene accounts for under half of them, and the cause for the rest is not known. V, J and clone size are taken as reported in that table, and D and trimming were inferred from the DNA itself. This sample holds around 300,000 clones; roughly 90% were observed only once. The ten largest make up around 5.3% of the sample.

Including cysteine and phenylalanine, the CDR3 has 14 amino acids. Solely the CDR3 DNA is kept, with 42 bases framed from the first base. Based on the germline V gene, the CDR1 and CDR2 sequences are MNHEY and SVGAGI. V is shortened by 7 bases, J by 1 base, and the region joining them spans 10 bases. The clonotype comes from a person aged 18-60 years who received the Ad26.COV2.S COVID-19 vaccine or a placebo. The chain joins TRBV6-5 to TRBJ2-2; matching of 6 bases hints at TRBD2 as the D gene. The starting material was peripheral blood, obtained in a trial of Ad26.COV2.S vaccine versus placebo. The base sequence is TGTGCCAGCAAACCCGGGGGGAACACCGGGGAGCTGTTTTTT. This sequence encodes CASKPGGNTGELFF.